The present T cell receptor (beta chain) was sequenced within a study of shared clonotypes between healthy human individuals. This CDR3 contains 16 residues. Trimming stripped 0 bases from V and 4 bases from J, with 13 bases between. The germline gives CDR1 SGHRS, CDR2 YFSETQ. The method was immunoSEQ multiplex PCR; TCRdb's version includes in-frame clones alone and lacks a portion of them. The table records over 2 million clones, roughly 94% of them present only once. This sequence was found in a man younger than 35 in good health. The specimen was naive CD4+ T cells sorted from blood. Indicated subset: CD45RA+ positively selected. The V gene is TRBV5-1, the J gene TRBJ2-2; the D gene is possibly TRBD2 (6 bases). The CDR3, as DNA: TGCGCCAGCAGCTTGGACTATTCCGGGAGCACCGGGGAGCTGTTTTTT. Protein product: CASSLDYSGSTGELFF.